This T cell receptor (beta chain) was identified during a study of shared clonotypes between healthy human individuals (TCRdb year 2020). The study in broad terms: A couple of women and a few men aged 18 to 49 years were included in the cohort. For each donor, CD4 naive and CD4 memory were each run on three plates, CD8 naive on two plates, and CD8 memory on one plate. To estimate repertoire size and how much clonotype sharing occurs between individuals, the study deeply sequenced the blood TCR repertoires of five healthy adults. Libraries were prepared and TCR repertoires were sequenced by different laboratories using diverse techniques, in order to increase sequencing depth and limit assay-specific biases. Each donor's leukapheresis produced roughly between about 0.8 and 10 billion PBMCs.

Using the deep immunoSEQ assay, multiplex PCR amplified TCR CDR3 regions from genomic DNA. Genomic DNA extracted from each cell subset was distributed evenly over all wells of several immunoSEQ 96-well plates, and each plate served as one replicate. For sorted subsets, roughly 200 ng genomic DNA, equal to 30,000 or so T cell genomes, was loaded into each replicate PCR. Purified libraries were measured with a Qubit 3.0 fluorometer, size-checked on a Bioanalyzer 2100, and measured again with the KAPA Library Quantification kit. A separate single-read 150-cycle Illumina NextSeq 550 flow cell was used to sequence each immunoSEQ 96-well plate. Per the source publication's procedure: Because the immunoSEQ output included only junctional sequences and no quality scores, the filtering could not be the same as the filtering used for full-length reads. Sequences were annotated with PyIR, a Python wrapper for IgBLAST v1.9, and V/J genes and CDR3 were assigned using IMGT germline references. Reads with weak V/J assignments (E-value above 1e-6), missing CDR3, stop codons, out-of-frame junctions, or ambiguous translated residues were removed. V3J clonotypes were defined as sequences sharing an identical inferred V gene, J gene, and CDR3 amino acid sequence. The percentage overlap between two repertoires was calculated by dividing the number of shared unique clonotypes by the size of the smaller repertoire. Richness of each repertoire was evaluated using RTK rarefaction, the Chao1 estimator, and Recon v2.1 estimates of unobserved clonotypes. Generation probabilities were computed with OLGA for all TCRbeta clonotypes obtained by the gDNA method from several donors. The source is immuneACCESS, and TCRdb retained only in-frame sequences with V and J called. Part of the clones is not carried over; for the studies checked, unresolved V genes explain less than half of this, and the remainder is unexplained. The DNA gave D and trimming, while V, J and clone size come from that table. Recorded for this sample are 2 million to 2.5 million clones; approximately 94% of them occurred a single time. The leading ten clones occupy over 0.1% of the sample.

The cysteine opens and the phenylalanine closes a CDR3 of 14 amino acids. The sequence is cut down to CDR3 DNA, 42 bases in frame from base 1. CDR1 and CDR2 are read off the germline V gene (reference sequence) as MNHEY and SMNVEV. V is reduced by 5 bases and J by 3 bases, leaving a spacing of 8 bases between them. Healthy HIV-negative adults with no recently reported acute infections or vaccinations were included as donors. Every donor was a Caucasian adult residing in Nashville, Tennessee, USA. Magnetic negative selection was used to enrich CD4+ T cells, after which naive cells were positively selected on CD45RA and the negative fraction became the memory subset. After blood collection by leukapheresis, PBMCs were isolated using Ficoll-Histopaque density gradient centrifugation and then cryopreserved in the vapor phase of liquid nitrogen. Purity and quantity of every magnetically sorted T cell population were checked by analytical flow cytometry. Genomic DNA was isolated from each sorted fraction and quantified by UV absorbance on a Nanodrop 2000c.

Results the study describes overall, beyond this receptor: Even with the large sequencing depth, rarefaction of the sorted-subset datasets indicated that sequencing was incomplete. About 5% of naive CD4, 3.5% of naive CD8, about 2.4% of memory CD4, and around 0.4% of memory CD8 clonotypes were shared across four donors. Based on pairwise subsampling, the degree of clonotype sharing among donors was expected to be affected by sequencing depth. Naive subsets generally had larger estimated clonotype richness than memory subsets did. Because the study included only a small number of donors, the genetic and exposure-history diversity represented was limited. Compared with non-shared clonotypes, the clonotypes found in all four sorted-subset donors had higher generation probabilities. Only blood was sampled, and tissue TCR repertoires likely differ from those in blood.

For this clone: There is no known antigen for this receptor. Base qualities are not provided; no much larger clone lies one nucleotide away.

This sequence uses TRBV27 and TRBJ1-6; the D gene remains uncertain. The sequence was obtained from a man between 18 and 29 years old in good health. Sample: naive CD4+ T cells sorted from blood. In light of the paper, this sample's cell subset or site label describes: CD45RA+ positively selected. The DNA sequence is as follows: TGTGCCAGCAGTGGATACCACTATAATTCACCCCTCCACTTT. Its product reads: CASSGYHYNSPLHF.